This paragraph covers one T cell receptor beta chain sequence. Its specificity is not known. PCR used 60 Vbeta primers and 13 Jbeta primers. Under the authors' procedure: An analysis performed later counted around 86 million unique TCR beta chains (approximately 10 million of them shared). Repertoires were generated with immunoSEQ multiplex PCR, while TCRdb's copy carries only in-frame clones and drops some. The DNA gave D and trimming, while V, J and clone size come from that table. The table shows about 180,000 clones, with roughly 79% occurring only once. This record comes from a study of cytomegalovirus exposure and HLA in healthy donors. Study-wide points: Within an earlier analysis, most TCR beta V segments proved productive either about 87% or about 30% of the time.

Participants comprised healthy donors of bone marrow. Sequenced input: PBMCs. The sequence was collected from a woman between 18 and 29 years old in good health and CMV-seropositive.

DNA for the CDR3: TGTGCCAGCAGCTTGGCCAACGGGGGGGCAGGGCCTGAAGGCTACACCTTC. Residues: CASSLANGGAGPEGYTF. The genes are TRBV5-6 and TRBJ1-2, with TRBD1 as a possible D gene (6 bases). V was trimmed by 0 bases and J by 8 bases, leaving 23 bases between them. Germline V gene sequence: CDR1 SGHDT, CDR2 YYEEEE. This CDR3 is built from 17 residues.